The 17 T cell receptor beta chains in this list originate from one sample, sequenced in a study of spatial heterogeneity in lung cancer. Overall study findings and caveats: The number of expanded tumor alpha and beta chains correlated with mutation number.

No cognate antigen is known for these TCRs. Time point noted: sample taken at primary tumor resection. TCRdb analysed the 5' RACE reads with MiXCR anew, one entry per CDR3 protein. The sample yields under 12,000 distinct CDR3 sequences, 5% to 5.5% seen once. Sequenced material: lung tumor tissue, taken at surgery. Source of these receptors: a male donor with early-stage non-small cell lung cancer.

This clonotype has ten or more counts. The V call is TRBV5-4, the J call TRBJ2-3; D assignment may be TRBD1 or TRBD2 (5 bases each). The V and J ends lost 5 bases and 2 bases respectively, with 12 bases between them. The CDR3 extends over 14 amino acids. From germline, CDR1 is SGHNT and CDR2 YYREEE (reference sequence). CDR3 in DNA: TGTGCCAGCAGTCTGGGGACGTACACAGATACGCAGTATTTT. Its protein is CASSLGTYTDTQYF.

By share, this clonotype counts as large. The chain has TRBV5-1 and TRBJ2-1, with 7 bases matching TRBD1. The CDR3 is 16 residues long. Germline CDR1 reads SGHRS; CDR2 reads YFSETQ. V lost 2 bases and J lost 3; bases outside the gene matches: 8. The CDR3: CASSFKTGDSYNEQFF. The CDR3 region has the DNA TGCGCCAGCAGCTTCAAAACCGGGGACAGCTACAATGAGCAGTTCTTC.

This clonotype was picked up a small number of times. The V call is TRBV6-2 or TRBV6-3, the J call TRBJ2-5; no reliable D call. Germline CDR1 is MNHEY and CDR2 is SVGEGT. V was shortened by 5 bases and J by 3 bases, with 16 bases between the two germline ends. The CDR3 runs 15 residues. CDR3 DNA: TGTGCCAGCAGTCAATTTACGTTGCAGAAAGAGACCCAGTACTTC. Translation gives CASSQFTLQKETQYF.

Sample share makes this clonotype large (0.1 to 1%). The chain employs TRBV29-1 and TRBJ1-2, with 7 bases lining up with TRBD1. The trim removed 4 bases at V and 4 bases at J, leaving 9 bases unmatched. This CDR3 is 14 amino acids long. Germline V gives CDR1 SQVTM, CDR2 ANQGSEA. The CDR3 protein is CSVVWQGVGYGYTF. Here the CDR3 DNA reads TGCAGCGTTGTTTGGCAGGGGGTCGGCTATGGCTACACCTTC.

Many counts were recorded for this clonotype. The V call is TRBV20-1, the J call TRBJ1-5; D not certain. V gave up 8 bases and J gave up 0 bases, with 14 bases separating them. CDR1 and CDR2 (germline): DFQATT, SNEGSKA (reference sequence). The CDR3 contains 14 residues. The CDR3 loop is CSLVQDYSNQPQHF. In nucleotides, the CDR3 is TGCAGTCTAGTCCAGGACTATAGCAATCAGCCCCAGCATTTT.

In its sample, this clonotype was seen many times. The rearrangement uses TRBV4-3 and TRBJ2-7, with D possibly being TRBD1 or TRBD2 (8 bases each). CDR1 is LGHNA, CDR2 YSLEER, per germline. V shed 2 bases and J shed 7 bases, with 36 bases lying between them. This CDR3 contains 21 residues. In DNA form, the CDR3 reads TGCGCCAGCAGCCAAAGGCTAAGAGGACAGGGTGCGAGCGGGGGATTTGGGGAGCAGTACTTC. It codes for CASSQRLRGQGASGGFGEQYF.

This clonotype has a count of ten or more. This chain uses TRBV28 with TRBJ2-7, with 9 bases that match TRBD2. J was trimmed by 4 bases and V by 5 bases; bases with no gene match: 21. From germline, CDR1 is MDHEN and CDR2 SYDVKM. The CDR3 has 19 amino acids. CDR3 amino acids: CASSLPEKRTGTSIYEQYF. CDR3 bases: TGTGCCAGCAGTCTTCCCGAAAAACGGACGGGGACTAGCATTTACGAGCAGTACTTC. The variable domain in full, completed from reference TRBV28 and TRBJ2-7, reads DVKVTQSSRYLVKRTGEKVFLECVQDMDHENMFWYRQDPGLGLRLIYFSYDVKMKEKGDIPEGYSVSREKKERFSLILESASTNQTSMYLCASSLPEKRTGTSIYEQYFGPGTRLTVT.

This clonotype appeared many times. The chain is built from TRBV20-1 and TRBJ2-5, with 10 bases matching TRBD2. This CDR3 is 16 amino acids long. Germline CDR1 reads DFQATT; CDR2 reads SNEGSKA (reference sequence). The trim removed 2 bases at V and 2 bases at J, leaving 8 bases unmatched. The CDR3 nucleotides read TGCAGTGCTAGATCACTAGCGGGGCTTCCTCAAGAGACCCAGTACTTC. Its protein is CSARSLAGLPQETQYF.

At least ten counts were recorded for this clonotype. The V call is TRBV11-2, the J call TRBJ2-3; unclear D gene. Trimming took 5 bases from V and 2 from J, leaving 17 bases between them. Germline V gene lookup returns CDR1 SGHAT and CDR2 FQNNGV. This CDR3 is built from 16 residues. This CDR3 reads CASSARVSSYTDTQYF. The CDR3 nucleotides read TGTGCCAGCAGCGCCCGGGTCAGTAGTTACACAGATACGCAGTATTTT.

This clonotype was observed at least ten times. The chain is built from TRBV11-2 and TRBJ2-5, with TRBD2 as a possible D gene (6 bases). The CDR3 loop spans 15 amino acids. Trimming cost V 5 bases and J 3 bases, with 16 bases left between them. Per germline, CDR1 SGHAT and CDR2 FQNNGV. The CDR3 loop is CASSPMGGPKETQYF. The CDR3 bases are TGTGCCAGCAGCCCGATGGGGGGTCCTAAAGAGACCCAGTACTTC.

The chain couples TRBV27 to TRBJ2-6; D unresolved. The V gene lost 7 bases and the J gene lost 4 bases, with 8 bases spanning the gap. Germline CDR1 MNHEY, CDR2 SMNVEV (reference sequence). This CDR3 contains 13 residues. CDR3 sequence reads: CASNPTGANVLTF. Here the CDR3 DNA reads TGTGCCAGCAACCCAACCGGGGCCAACGTCCTGACTTTC.

The sample holds a few counts of this clonotype. The V call is TRBV18, the J call TRBJ2-7, with D perhaps matching TRBD2 (5 bases). CDR1 and CDR2 (germline): KGHSH, LQKENI. The V end lost 3 bases, the J end lost 2 bases, and 11 bases lay between the germline ends. This CDR3 is 14 amino acids long. The CDR3 DNA is TGTGCCAGCTCACCGAGCGGAACTGCCTACGAGCAGTACTTC. Translation gives CASSPSGTAYEQYF. The variable domain in full, completed from reference TRBV18 and TRBJ2-7, reads NAGVMQNPRHLVRRRGQEARLRCSPMKGHSHVYWYRQLPEEGLKFMVYLQKENIIDESGMPKERFSAEFPKEGPSILRIQQVVRGDSAAYFCASSPSGTAYEQYFGPGTRLTVT.

This clonotype appeared a few times. This chain joins TRBV7-2 and TRBJ2-5, with D perhaps assigned TRBD1 or TRBD2 (5 bases each). The CDR3 runs 16 residues. The V gene lost 5 bases and the J gene lost 1 base, with 17 bases spanning the gap. Germline V gene lookup returns CDR1 SGHTA and CDR2 FQGNSA. The CDR3 nucleotides are TGTGCCAGCAGCCAGTACCGGGACGCAATCCAAGAGACCCAGTACTTC. Its translation is CASSQYRDAIQETQYF.

This clonotype showed up just a few times. The gene calls are TRBV2 and TRBJ2-3, with 14 bases aligning to TRBD2. The V and J ends lost 6 bases and 0 bases, in that order; junction bases with no gene match: 2. This CDR3 spans 16 amino acids. The V gene's germline CDR1 is SNHLY and CDR2 FYNNEI. This CDR3 is CASSRLAGGSTDTQYF. The CDR3 region has the DNA TGTGCCAGCAGCAGACTAGCGGGGGGGAGCACAGATACGCAGTATTTT.

This clonotype was recorded at least ten times. The V gene is TRBV7-8, the J gene TRBJ1-2; no firm D call. The germline CDR1 and CDR2 sequences are SGHVS and FQNEAQ. The V end lost 2 bases, the J end lost 0 bases, and 7 bases lay between the germline ends. The CDR3 spans 14 residues. The CDR3 sequence: CASSLNPTNYGYTF. CDR3 sequence (DNA): TGTGCCAGCAGCTTAAATCCGACTAACTATGGCTACACCTTC.

This clonotype was seen at least ten times. The V gene is TRBV28, the J gene TRBJ2-7; D may be TRBD1 (6 bases). The CDR3 is 14 amino acids. V lost 7 bases, J lost 4 bases, and 17 bases lay in between. The germline gives CDR1 MDHEN, CDR2 SYDVKM. CDR3 residues: CASTPEQGVYEQYF. The CDR3 DNA sequence: TGTGCCAGCACCCCCGAACAGGGTGTATACGAGCAGTACTTC. The variable domain in full, with the rest retrieved from reference TRBV28 and TRBJ2-7, is DVKVTQSSRYLVKRTGEKVFLECVQDMDHENMFWYRQDPGLGLRLIYFSYDVKMKEKGDIPEGYSVSREKKERFSLILESASTNQTSMYLCASTPEQGVYEQYFGPGTRLTVT.

At least ten counts were recorded for this clonotype. The chain joins TRBV2 to TRBJ1-5; D gene uncertain. The germline gives CDR1 SNHLY, CDR2 FYNNEI. The length of the CDR3 is 13 residues. The ends were cut back, 3 bases at V and 0 bases at J, with 3 bases in the middle. As DNA, the CDR3 is TGTGCCAGCAGTGATTATAGCAATCAGCCCCAGCATTTT. It yields the protein CASSDYSNQPQHF.